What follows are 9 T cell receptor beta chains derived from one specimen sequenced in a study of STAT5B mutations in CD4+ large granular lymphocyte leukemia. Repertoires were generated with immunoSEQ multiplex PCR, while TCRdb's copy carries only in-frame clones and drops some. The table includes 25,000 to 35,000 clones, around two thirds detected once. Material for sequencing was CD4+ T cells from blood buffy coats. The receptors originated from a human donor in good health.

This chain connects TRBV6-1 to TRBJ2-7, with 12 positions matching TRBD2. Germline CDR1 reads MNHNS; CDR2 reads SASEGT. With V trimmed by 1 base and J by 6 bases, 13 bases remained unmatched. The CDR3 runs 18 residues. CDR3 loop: CASSEVMTSGGTKGEQYF. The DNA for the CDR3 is TGTGCCAGCAGTGAAGTTATGACTAGCGGGGGAACTAAGGGCGAGCAGTACTTC.

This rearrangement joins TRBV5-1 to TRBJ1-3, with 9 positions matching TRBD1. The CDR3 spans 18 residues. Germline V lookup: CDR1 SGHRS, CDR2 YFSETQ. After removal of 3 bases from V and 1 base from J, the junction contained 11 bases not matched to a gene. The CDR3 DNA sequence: TGCGCCAGCAGCTCGACCCCGGGACAGGGATCTTCTGGAAACACCATATATTTT. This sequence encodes CASSSTPGQGSSGNTIYF.

The CDR3 loop reads CASIGQASNQPQHF. The DNA for the CDR3 is TGTGCCAGCATTGGACAGGCAAGCAATCAGCCCCAGCATTTT. The chain employs TRBV2 and TRBJ1-5; 7 nucleotides match TRBD1. With V trimmed by 7 bases and J by 1 base, 4 bases remained unmatched. The CDR3 sequence is 14 residues long. Per germline, CDR1 SNHLY and CDR2 FYNNEI.

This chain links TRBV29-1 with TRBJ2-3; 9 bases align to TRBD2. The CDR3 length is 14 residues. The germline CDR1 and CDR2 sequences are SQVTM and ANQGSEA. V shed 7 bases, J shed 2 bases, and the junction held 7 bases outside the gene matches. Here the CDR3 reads CSAVRGGNTDTQYF. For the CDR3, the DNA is TGCAGCGCCGTGCGGGGGGGCAACACAGATACGCAGTATTTT.

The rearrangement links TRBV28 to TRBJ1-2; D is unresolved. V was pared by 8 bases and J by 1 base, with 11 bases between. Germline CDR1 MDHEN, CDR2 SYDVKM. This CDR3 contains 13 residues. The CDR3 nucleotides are TGTGCCAGCCTACCGACAAATAACTATGGCTACACCTTC. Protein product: CASLPTNNYGYTF.

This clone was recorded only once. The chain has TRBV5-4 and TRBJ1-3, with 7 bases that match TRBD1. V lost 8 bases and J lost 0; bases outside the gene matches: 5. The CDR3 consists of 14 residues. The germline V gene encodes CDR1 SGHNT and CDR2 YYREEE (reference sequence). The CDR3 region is CAREGQISGNTIYF. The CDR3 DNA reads TGTGCCAGAGAGGGACAGATCTCTGGAAACACCATATATTTT.

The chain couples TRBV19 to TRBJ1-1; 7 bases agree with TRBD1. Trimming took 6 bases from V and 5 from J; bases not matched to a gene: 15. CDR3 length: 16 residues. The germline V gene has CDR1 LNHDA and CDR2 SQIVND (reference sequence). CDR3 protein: CASSKTGALGRTEAFF. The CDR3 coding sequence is TGTGCCAGTAGCAAAACAGGGGCCCTAGGGAGGACTGAAGCTTTCTTT.

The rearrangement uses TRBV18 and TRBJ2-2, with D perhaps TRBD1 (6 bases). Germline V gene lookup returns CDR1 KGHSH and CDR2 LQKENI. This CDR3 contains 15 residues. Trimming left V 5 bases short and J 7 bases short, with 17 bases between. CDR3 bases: TGTGCCAGCTCATCAGCGGCAGGGGCTAACGGGGAGCTGTTTTTT. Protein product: CASSSAAGANGELFF.

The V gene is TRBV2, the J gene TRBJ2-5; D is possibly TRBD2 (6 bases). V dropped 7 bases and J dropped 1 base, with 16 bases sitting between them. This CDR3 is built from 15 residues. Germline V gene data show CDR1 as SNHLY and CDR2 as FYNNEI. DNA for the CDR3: TGTGCCAGCAAGTACACTAGCAGCCCCCAAGAGACCCAGTACTTC. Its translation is CASKYTSSPQETQYF.